Shown below are 11 T cell receptor beta chains from a single sample sequenced in a study of blood T cells in healthy people across ages. A second PCR of roughly 7 to 11 cycles used a sample-barcoded 5' primer and a J-beta primer mix. TCRdb called the 5' RACE reads again in MiXCR, with one record for every CDR3 protein. Here the sample spans hundreds of thousands of distinct CDR3 sequences, over 20% being singletons. The specimen sequenced was blood. These receptors came from a man between 65 and 80 years old in good health.

The genes are TRBV6-6 and TRBJ2-1; tentatively, D is TRBD1 or TRBD2 (5 bases each). This CDR3 comprises 15 residues. Germline CDR1 is MNHNY and CDR2 is SVGAGI (reference sequence). Between the trimmed V and J ends, which lost 2 bases and 0 bases, there was a span of 8 bases. The CDR3 loop is CASSYGTPSYNEQFF. The CDR3 DNA follows: TGTGCCAGCAGTTACGGGACCCCCTCCTACAATGAGCAGTTCTTC.

This clonotype was seen a handful of times. This chain connects TRBV6-5 to TRBJ2-5; 10 bases are a match to TRBD1. This CDR3 is built from 16 residues. The J segment lost 3 bases and the V segment lost 3 bases, leaving 7 bases of the junction unmatched. Germline CDR1 MNHEY, CDR2 SVGAGI. DNA of the CDR3: TGTGCCAGCAGTTATATGGGGACAGGGGCCAAAGAGACCCAGTACTTC. As protein: CASSYMGTGAKETQYF.

This clonotype has more than one count but fewer than ten. V is TRBV20-1 and J is TRBJ1-5; D gene unclear. V gave up 1 base and J gave up 4 bases, with 14 bases separating them. Germline V gene sequence: CDR1 DFQATT, CDR2 SNEGSKA (reference sequence). CDR3 length: 15 amino acids. CDR3 nucleotides: TGCAGTGCTAGAGGCTTACAATTTGTAAATCAGCCCCAGCATTTT. This sequence encodes CSARGLQFVNQPQHF.

This clonotype was picked up a small number of times. The genes are TRBV20-1 and TRBJ1-2; D unresolved. The CDR3 has 12 residues. Germline V gene sequence: CDR1 DFQATT, CDR2 SNEGSKA (reference sequence). The V gene lost 3 bases and the J gene lost 9 bases, with 14 bases spanning the gap. CDR3 nucleotides: TGCAGTGCTAGCCCAGCCCCATCTAGCTACACCTTC. Protein sequence: CSASPAPSSYTF.

As concerns this clonotype: The junction shows a germline mismatch at one end, possibly a read error. This chain links TRBV5-6 with TRBJ1-2, with 8 bases matching TRBD1. CDR3 length: 14 residues. Germline V gene data show CDR1 as SGHDT and CDR2 as YYEEEE. The CDR3 loop is CASSRDRKNYGCTF. CDR3 in DNA: TGTGCCAGCAGTCGGGACAGGAAAAACTATGGCTGCACCTTC.

The J gene is TRBJ1-2, the V gene TRBV5-1, with TRBD1 as a possible D gene (5 bases). CDR1 and CDR2 from the germline V gene are SGHRS and YFSETQ. The CDR3 has 12 residues. V was trimmed by 2 bases and J by 6 bases, leaving 8 bases between them. DNA of the CDR3: TGCGCCAGCAGCTTTGAGGGGAATGGCTACACCTTC. Translated: CASSFEGNGYTF. Based on the CDR3 plus reference TRBV5-1 and TRBJ1-2, the full variable domain is KAGVTQTPRYLIKTRGQQVTLSCSPISGHRSVSWYQQTPGQGLQFLFEYFSETQRNKGNFPGRFSGRQFSNSRSEMNVSTLELGDSALYLCASSFEGNGYTFGSGTRLTVV.

The genes are TRBV3-1 and TRBJ1-1; D uncertain. V lost 0 bases to trimming and J lost 5 bases, with 13 bases between them. Germline CDR1 and CDR2: LGHDT and YNNKEL (reference sequence). The CDR3 length is 15 residues. The CDR3, as DNA: TGTGCCAGCAGCCAAGACTGGGCAGGTCGAACTGAAGCTTTCTTT. Its protein product is CASSQDWAGRTEAFF.

The J gene is TRBJ2-2, the V gene TRBV6-1; TRBD1 aligns across 12 bases. Trimming at V came to 2 bases and at J to 1 base, leaving 5 bases not matched to a gene. CDR1 MNHNS and CDR2 SASEGT come from the germline V gene. The CDR3 consists of 18 residues. CDR3 in DNA: TGTGCCAGCAGTGAATTAGGGACAGGGGGCATGAACACCGGGGAGCTGTTTTTT. Its translation is CASSELGTGGMNTGELFF.

The J gene is TRBJ2-4, the V gene TRBV12-3 or TRBV12-4, with 7 bases fitting TRBD1. V lost 5 bases, J lost 5 bases, and 6 bases stayed unmatched. This CDR3 contains 14 residues. CDR3 region: CASSKRDSQNIQYF. The DNA of the CDR3 is TGTGCCAGCAGTAAAAGGGACAGCCAAAACATTCAGTACTTC.

This chain connects TRBV20-1 to TRBJ2-7; 8 nucleotides agree with TRBD1. CDR3 size: 14 residues. Per the germline V gene, CDR1 is DFQATT and CDR2 is SNEGSKA (reference sequence). Trimming took 5 bases from V and 5 from J; bases not matched to a gene: 11. The CDR3 nucleotides are TGCAGTGCTCTGACAGGGGAGGTTGATCACGAGCAGTACTTC. Translating it yields CSALTGEVDHEQYF.

This clonotype came up a few times. The chain carries TRBV5-1 and TRBJ2-5, with TRBD1 as a possible D gene (5 bases). Germline CDR1 SGHRS, CDR2 YFSETQ. There are 15 residues in the CDR3. Trimming left V 1 base short and J 1 base short, with 11 bases between. The CDR3 DNA reads as TGCGCCAGCAGCTTGAGTCAGGGTTCCCAAGAGACCCAGTACTTC. Amino acids: CASSLSQGSQETQYF.